This entry lists 13 T cell receptor beta chains sequenced from one sample in a study of blood T cells in healthy people across ages (dated by TCRdb to about 2015). The library was produced with 5' RACE. TCRdb shows the sequencer as Illumina HiSeq 2500. A second PCR of about 6 to 12 cycles was run with a J-beta primer mix and a sample-barcoded 5' primer. TCRdb handled the public reads itself, with Q25 trimming in fastp and clone calling in MiXCR, and kept productive beta chains. Rows merge per CDR3 protein into single entries with the most common DNA and genes. The sample data list 1.5 million to 1.8 million distinct CDR3 sequences, and approximately 43% of these were observed just once. The ten largest clones add up to less than 5% of the sample. The sample comprised blood. Receptors originate from a woman under 30 in good health.

This clonotype was counted only a few times. The V and J genes are TRBV29-1 and TRBJ2-7; TRBD2 agrees at 11 bases. The CDR3 contains 15 residues. The junction had 8 bases not matched to a gene; V was cut back by 6 bases and J by 1 base. CDR1 SQVTM and CDR2 ANQGSEA come from the germline V gene. The CDR3 is CSVAGGTSGSYEQYF. For the CDR3, the DNA is TGCAGCGTCGCGGGGGGGACTAGCGGATCCTACGAGCAGTACTTC.

This rearrangement joins TRBV3-1 to TRBJ2-1; D gene unclear. The germline CDR1 and CDR2 sequences are LGHDT and YNNKEL (reference sequence). The CDR3 consists of 16 residues. Trimming shortened V by 1 base and J by 0 bases, and 10 bases separated the two germline ends. This CDR3 reads CASSQADLSSYNEQFF. In nucleotides, the CDR3 is TGTGCCAGCAGCCAAGCCGACTTGAGCTCCTACAATGAGCAGTTCTTC.

The CDR3 nucleotides read TGCAGTGCTAGCGGGAGTTTCCACAATGAGCAGTTCTTC. This encodes CSASGSFHNEQFF. V is TRBV20-1 and J is TRBJ2-1; D may be TRBD2 (6 bases). V lost 3 bases, J lost 5 bases, and 11 bases lay in between. The germline CDR1 and CDR2 sequences are DFQATT and SNEGSKA (reference sequence). The CDR3 sequence is 13 residues long.

On this clonotype itself: The junction departs from the called germline gene at one end, perhaps through a read error. The chain recombines TRBV5-1 with TRBJ1-5; 7 positions agree with TRBD1. CDR1 and CDR2 (germline): SGHRS, YFSETQ. The CDR3 is 14 residues long. The CDR3 loop reads CASSMGDSNRPQHF. In nucleotides, the CDR3 is TGCGCCAGCAGCATGGGGGACAGTAATCGGCCCCAGCATTTT.

This chain joins TRBV28 and TRBJ2-1; D is uncertain. The CDR3 runs to 14 residues. V was trimmed by 6 bases and J by 0 bases, leaving 9 bases between them. The V gene's germline CDR1 is MDHEN and CDR2 SYDVKM. CDR3 sequence: CASRSRSSYNEQFF. In DNA form, the CDR3 reads TGTGCCAGCAGGTCCAGGAGCTCCTACAATGAGCAGTTCTTC.

In this sample, this clonotype turned up a few times. V gene TRBV20-1 combines with J gene TRBJ1-2, with a possible D match to TRBD1 (6 bases). The ends were cut back, 0 bases at V and 3 bases at J, with 14 bases in the middle. The CDR3 has 15 residues. From germline, CDR1 is DFQATT and CDR2 SNEGSKA (reference sequence). CDR3 amino acids: CSARDPPQGDYGYTF. The CDR3 bases are TGCAGTGCTAGAGATCCGCCACAGGGAGACTATGGCTACACCTTC.

The V gene is TRBV6-1, the J gene TRBJ1-5; no firm D call. The length of the CDR3 is 15 residues. Germline loops: CDR1 MNHNS, CDR2 SASEGT. The V gene lost 7 bases and the J gene lost 1 base, with 14 bases spanning the gap. The CDR3 here is CASTRRGESNQPQHF. The DNA of the CDR3 is TGTGCCAGCACCAGACGGGGTGAGAGCAATCAGCCCCAGCATTTT.

The DNA for the CDR3 is TGTGCCAGCTCACCGACAGGGTCTATGAGCACTGAAGCTTTCTTT. It encodes CASSPTGSMSTEAFF. The chain carries TRBV18 and TRBJ1-1; 7 nucleotides match TRBD1. V gave up 3 bases and J gave up 4 bases; unmatched junction bases: 8. This CDR3 spans 15 amino acids. CDR1 is KGHSH, CDR2 LQKENI, per germline.

The J gene is TRBJ2-1, the V gene TRBV5-1; no clear D. V lost 0 bases and J lost 3, with 7 bases in between. CDR3 length: 14 amino acids. From germline, CDR1 is SGHRS and CDR2 YFSETQ. This CDR3 reads CASSLVSLYNEQFF. The CDR3 DNA follows: TGCGCCAGCAGCTTGGTATCCCTCTACAATGAGCAGTTCTTC. Supplemented by reference TRBV5-1 and TRBJ2-1, the full variable domain reads KAGVTQTPRYLIKTRGQQVTLSCSPISGHRSVSWYQQTPGQGLQFLFEYFSETQRNKGNFPGRFSGRQFSNSRSEMNVSTLELGDSALYLCASSLVSLYNEQFFGPGTRLTVL.

The rearrangement joins TRBV2 to TRBJ1-5; 10 positions agree with TRBD1. Per the germline V gene, CDR1 is SNHLY and CDR2 is FYNNEI. Trimming at V came to 4 bases and at J to 3 bases, leaving 3 bases not matched to a gene. The CDR3 covers 15 residues. For the CDR3, the DNA is TGTGCCAGCAGTGCCGGGACAGGGGACAATCAGCCCCAGCATTTT. It translates to CASSAGTGDNQPQHF. The variable domain in full, with the rest retrieved from reference TRBV2 and TRBJ1-5, is EPEVTQTPSHQVTQMGQEVILRCVPISNHLYFYWYRQILGQKVEFLVSFYNNEISEKSEIFDDQFSVERPDGSNFTLKIRSTKLEDSAMYFCASSAGTGDNQPQHFGDGTRLSIL.

The V call is TRBV24-1, the J call TRBJ2-3; 7 nucleotides agree with TRBD2. The CDR3 has 13 amino acids. The V gene end was trimmed by 7 bases and the J gene end by 1 base; junction bases not matched to a gene: 1. CDR1 KGHDR and CDR2 SFDVKD come from the germline V gene. The CDR3 nucleotides are TGTGCCACCAGCACTAGCGGCACAGATACGCAGTATTTT. Amino acid sequence: CATSTSGTDTQYF.

As DNA, the CDR3 is TGTGCCACCAGCGATCCCAGCGGGCTAGCGGGAGGGCAAGAGACCCAGTACTTC. Translation gives CATSDPSGLAGGQETQYF. The V and J genes are TRBV15 and TRBJ2-5; the match to TRBD2 covers 12 bases. Germline lookup yields CDR1 LNHNV and CDR2 YYDKDF (reference sequence). The trim removed 5 bases at V and 2 bases at J, leaving 12 bases unmatched. This CDR3 has 18 amino acids.

The chain employs TRBV27 and TRBJ2-3; 7 bases line up with TRBD2. CDR1 is MNHEY and CDR2 is SMNVEV in the germline V gene (reference sequence). The CDR3 contains 16 residues. V shed 4 bases and J 2 bases; nucleotides not matched to a gene: 9. CDR3 amino acids: CASSSLASGFTDTQYF. The CDR3 DNA sequence: TGTGCCAGCAGTTCCTTGGCTAGCGGCTTCACAGATACGCAGTATTTT.